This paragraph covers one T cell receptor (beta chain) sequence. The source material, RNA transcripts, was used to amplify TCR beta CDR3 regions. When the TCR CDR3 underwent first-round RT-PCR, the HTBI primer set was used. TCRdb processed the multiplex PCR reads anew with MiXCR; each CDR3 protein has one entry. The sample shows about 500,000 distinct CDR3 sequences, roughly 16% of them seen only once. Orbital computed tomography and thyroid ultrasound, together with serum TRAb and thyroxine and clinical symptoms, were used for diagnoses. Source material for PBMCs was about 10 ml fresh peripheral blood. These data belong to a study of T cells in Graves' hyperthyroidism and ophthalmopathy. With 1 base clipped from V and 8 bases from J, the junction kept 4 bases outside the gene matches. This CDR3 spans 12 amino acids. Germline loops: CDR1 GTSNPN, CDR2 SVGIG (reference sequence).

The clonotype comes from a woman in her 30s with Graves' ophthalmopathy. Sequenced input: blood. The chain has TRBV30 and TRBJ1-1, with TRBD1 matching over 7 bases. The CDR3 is CAWSGDSPEAFF. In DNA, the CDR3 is TGTGCCTGGAGTGGGGACAGCCCAGAAGCTTTCTTT.